These T cell receptor beta chains were read from a single sample in a study of cytomegalovirus exposure and HLA in healthy donors. The protocol was immunoSEQ multiplex PCR, while the TCRdb copy is restricted to in-frame clones and leaves out a portion. The sample includes under 150,000 clones, around 85% seen only once; the top ten take approximately 8.8%. The material sequenced was PBMCs. The origin of the receptors is a woman aged 45-59 years in good health and CMV-seropositive. CDR3s include the opening cysteine and the closing phenylalanine or tryptophan. A D gene is named only where the DNA matches it firmly. Only part of the rows carry a size: once, few, many, or a class if the clone is expanded.

d_gene,abundance,j_gene,v_gene,CDR3aa,CDR3nt
.,.,TRBJ1-3,TRBV7-9,CASSLSGGNTIYF,TGTGCCAGCAGCTTATCAGGGGGAAACACCATATATTTT
.,.,TRBJ1-1,TRBV29-1,CSVEQGALAFF,TGCAGCGTTGAGCAGGGTGCGTTAGCTTTCTTT
.,once,TRBJ2-3,TRBV9,CASSGDPSDSGGTDTQYF,TGTGCCAGCAGCGGAGACCCTTCGGACAGTGGGGGCACAGATACGCAGTATTTT
.,.,TRBJ1-6,TRBV25-1,CASSLSEAYNSPLHF,TGTGCCAGCAGCCTATCTGAAGCCTATAATTCACCCCTCCACTTT
TRBD1,.,TRBJ1-1,TRBV29-1,CSVAGQGTEAFF,TGCAGCGTTGCGGGACAGGGTACTGAAGCTTTCTTT
.,once,TRBJ2-3,TRBV7-9,CASSYYTQYF,TGTGCCAGCAGTTACTATACGCAGTATTTT
TRBD1,few,TRBJ1-2,TRBV28,CASSSGDRTYGYTF,TGTGCCAGCAGCTCAGGGGACAGAACCTATGGCTACACCTTC
.,.,TRBJ1-1,TRBV7-9,CASSWTVGAFF,TGTGCCAGCAGCTGGACAGTCGGTGCTTTCTTT
.,.,TRBJ1-2,TRBV19,CASSISGVHGYTF,TGTGCCAGTAGTATATCGGGAGTCCATGGCTACACCTTC
TRBD2,.,TRBJ2-3,TRBV7-9,CASSLTGSGGITDTQYF,TGTGCCAGCAGCTTAACTGGCAGCGGGGGGATCACAGATACGCAGTATTTT
TRBD1,.,TRBJ2-2,TRBV28,CAAGSWTGGTGELFF,TGTGCCGCGGGAAGCTGGACAGGGGGGACCGGGGAGCTGTTTTTT
TRBD2,.,TRBJ2-3,TRBV7-9,CASSDGTSGGAITDTQYF,TGTGCCAGCAGCGATGGGACTAGCGGGGGAGCCATAACAGATACGCAGTATTTT
.,.,TRBJ1-6,TRBV5-4,CASSLNIYNSPLHF,TGTGCCAGCAGCTTGAACATCTATAATTCACCCCTCCACTTT
TRBD1,.,TRBJ1-3,TRBV30,CAWSADRGPGNTIYF,TGTGCCTGGAGTGCAGACAGGGGGCCGGGAAACACCATATATTTT
.,.,TRBJ2-5,TRBV13,CASSSRDGEEGETQYF,TGTGCCAGCAGCTCTAGGGACGGGGAGGAAGGAGAGACCCAGTACTTC
TRBD1,.,TRBJ1-6,TRBV27,CASRSGQGNNSPLHF,TGTGCCAGCAGATCGGGACAGGGAAATAATTCACCCCTCCACTTT